This TCR beta chain derives from a study of OX40 agonist ivuxolimab in advanced cancers. As for the study in general: Dose-escalation patients had hepatocellular carcinoma, melanoma, renal cell or head and neck cancer. Whole-study findings and limits: Low normalized T-cell clonal expansion also characterized some of the nonresponders. Not determined was the antigen specificity of the expanded peripheral T cells.

Anyone with autoimmune disease history or systemic immunosuppression was excluded. Only in-frame clones appear in the TCRdb table, and some are missing; sequencing was by immunoSEQ multiplex PCR. The repertoire holds about 76,000 clones, with 85% to 90% as singletons. A remark on this clone: Its target is not known.

CDR1 SGDLS and CDR2 YYNGEE come from the germline V gene. Unmatched junction bases numbered 8, after V lost 4 bases and J lost 5 bases. There are 16 residues in the CDR3. Sequencing was performed on CD4+ or CD8+ T cells sorted from blood, taken in a trial of the OX40 agonist ivuxolimab. The chain combines TRBV9 with TRBJ2-3, with 12 bases aligning to TRBD2. This clonotype was obtained from an adult with an advanced solid tumor such as melanoma, head and neck, liver or kidney cancer. The CDR3 DNA sequence: TGTGCCAGCAGCCCCCGATTGGGACTAGCGGGAGATACGCAGTATTTT. This sequence encodes CASSPRLGLAGDTQYF.